This TCR beta chain was recorded in a study of identical twins. V shed 6 bases and J 2 bases; nucleotides not matched to a gene: 7. The germline V gene has CDR1 DFQATT and CDR2 SNEGSKA (reference sequence). The CDR3 sequence is 15 residues long. A remark on this clonotype: Its antigen is as yet unknown.

Unique molecular identifiers were in the cDNA, with template-switch universal primer binding. In TCRdb, the 5' RACE reads were re-called with MiXCR into one record per CDR3 protein. The sample has approximately 600,000 distinct CDR3 sequences; under 8.5% are singletons. Study-wide results and limits: Out-of-frame TCR alpha sharing observed in monozygotic twins exceeded model estimates. Because invariant MAIT and iNKT cells could be present, zero-insertion analyses could be partly confounded.

These data were also filed under a second study, of yellow fever vaccine responses in identical twins.

The chain links TRBV20-1 to TRBJ1-2, with 12 bases lining up with TRBD1. This clonotype originated in a woman under 30 in good health. Sequenced sample: PBMCs. CDR3 bases: TGCAGTGCCGGGACAGGGGGCGGGAGGAACTATGGCTACACCTTC. Protein sequence: CSAGTGGGRNYGYTF.